The following is a T cell receptor beta chain sequence with its context. Its cognate antigen is unknown. The repertoire was sequenced with immunoSEQ multiplex PCR; TCRdb's copy has only in-frame clones and lacks some. Among 140,000 to 150,000 clones listed, about 94% were seen once. The sample originates from a study of T cell responses to AZD1222 COVID-19 vaccine. General observations from the study: Targeting of unmutated variant regions was reportedly seen in nearly half of spike-specific TCRs. The CD4 TCRs associated with vaccination extended across spike and predominated at 160-218 and 743-854.

This TCR was recovered from an adult in good health. The source material was peripheral blood, sampled on day 0 of AZD1222 vaccination.

The CDR3 sequence: CASSPPSWGLIENTEAFF. The CDR3 DNA follows: TGTGCCAGCAGCCCCCCATCATGGGGGCTGATCGAGAACACTGAAGCTTTCTTT. The V call is TRBV7-2, the J call TRBJ1-1, with a possible D match to TRBD1 (6 bases). The CDR3 runs to 18 residues. Trimming took off 5 bases at V and 1 base at J, with 23 bases between the two ends. Germline CDR1 is SGHTA and CDR2 is FQGNSA.